The 27 T cell receptor beta chains in this list originate from one sample, sequenced in a study of blood T cells in healthy people across ages. A second PCR of roughly 6 to 12 cycles used a sample-barcoded 5' primer and a J-beta primer mix. TCRdb re-called the 5' RACE reads with MiXCR, one entry per CDR3 protein. The sample contains roughly 550,000 distinct CDR3 sequences, approximately 25% of which appear only once. This sample also appeared in a second study, on T cells of mothers and their children.

The sample comprised blood. All receptors derive from a boy younger than 18 in good health.

Comment on this clonotype: The junction departs from the called germline gene at one end, perhaps through a read error. This rearrangement joins TRBV9 to TRBJ1-2; TRBD1 aligns across 8 bases. In germline, CDR1 is SGDLS, CDR2 YYNGEE. The CDR3 has 15 amino acids. CDR3 nucleotides: TGTACCAGCAGCGTAGGGGGACAGGATTACTATGGCTACACCTTC. Translated, it gives CTSSVGGQDYYGYTF.

V is TRBV7-2 and J is TRBJ2-1; D is ambiguous. The CDR3 is 11 amino acids. Germline loops: CDR1 SGHTA, CDR2 FQGNSA. V lost 2 bases to trimming and J lost 10 bases, with 6 bases between them. This CDR3 reads CASSLQFEQFF. DNA of the CDR3: TGTGCCAGCAGCTTACAATTCGAGCAGTTCTTC.

The sample holds one count of this clonotype. V gene TRBV23-1 combines with J gene TRBJ2-1, with 12 bases matching TRBD2. Being an ORF, TRBV23-1 has a function that is uncertain. With 2 bases clipped from V and 12 bases from J, the junction kept 23 bases outside the gene matches. The CDR3 totals 20 residues. CDR3: CASSQRGLAGGVTFNERQFF. CDR3 coding DNA: TGCGCCAGCAGTCAACGGGGACTAGCGGGCGGAGTTACTTTCAATGAGCGGCAGTTCTTC.

The chain is built from TRBV6-1 and TRBJ1-2, with TRBD1 matching over 9 bases. This CDR3 comprises 16 residues. Germline V gene lookup returns CDR1 MNHNS and CDR2 SASEGT. Trimming took 5 bases from V and 5 from J; bases not matched to a gene: 12. The CDR3 DNA reads as TGTGCCAGCAGTACGCCAGACAGGGGGTTTGCTTATGGCTACACCTTC. Translation: CASSTPDRGFAYGYTF.

This chain links TRBV6-2 or TRBV6-3 with TRBJ1-3; no firm D call. This CDR3 region has 13 residues. CDR1 is MNHEY and CDR2 is SVGEGT in the germline V gene. The V end was cut by 11 bases, the J end by 0 bases, with 11 bases between. CDR3 region: CAVHRDSGNTIYF. The CDR3 DNA is TGTGCCGTTCATCGAGACTCTGGAAACACCATATATTTT.

V usage is TRBV7-2 and J usage is TRBJ2-7; 7 bases are a match to TRBD2. Germline CDR1 and CDR2: SGHTA and FQGNSA. This CDR3 contains 16 residues. Unmatched junction bases numbered 10, after V lost 1 base and J lost 4 bases. This CDR3 reads CASSLGSGGSYYEQYF. CDR3 coding DNA: TGTGCCAGCAGCTTAGGATCGGGAGGTTCCTATTACGAGCAGTACTTC.

This clonotype appeared a few times. The gene calls are TRBV5-1 and TRBJ2-2; D unclear. The V gene's germline CDR1 is SGHRS and CDR2 YFSETQ. With 0 bases removed from V and 1 base from J, the gap between germline ends came to 4 bases. This CDR3 region has 14 residues. This CDR3 is CASSLGWNTGELFF. CDR3 nucleotide sequence: TGCGCCAGCAGCTTGGGTTGGAACACCGGGGAGCTGTTTTTT.

The V call is TRBV6-4, the J call TRBJ2-1; the match to TRBD1 covers 9 bases. This CDR3 has 14 amino acids. Per the germline V gene, CDR1 is MRHNA and CDR2 is SNTAGT. V lost 5 bases, J lost 8 bases, and 7 bases stayed unmatched. The CDR3 loop reads CASSRQGGGDEQFF. The CDR3 DNA sequence: TGTGCCAGCAGTAGACAGGGGGGAGGTGATGAGCAGTTCTTC.

The V call is TRBV9, the J call TRBJ1-3; D unclear. Germline lookup yields CDR1 SGDLS and CDR2 YYNGEE. Trimming shortened V by 0 bases and J by 0 bases, and 10 bases separated the two germline ends. This CDR3 has 16 amino acids. CDR3 nucleotide sequence: TGTGCCAGCAGCGTAGAATCCCGGGGCTCTGGAAACACCATATATTTT. This translates into CASSVESRGSGNTIYF.

This clonotype was seen a few times. The gene calls are TRBV11-3 and TRBJ2-7, with a possible D match to TRBD2 (5 bases). This CDR3 is built from 13 residues. The ends were cut back, 5 bases at V and 1 base at J, with 9 bases in the middle. Germline V gene data show CDR1 as SGHNT and CDR2 as YENEEA. CDR3 DNA: TGTGCCAGCAGCCGTCGGACTTCCTACGAGCAGTACTTC. Translating gives CASSRRTSYEQYF. Supplemented by reference TRBV11-3 and TRBJ2-7, the full variable domain reads EAGVVQSPRYKIIEKKQPVAFWCNPISGHNTLYWYLQNLGQGPELLIRYENEEAVDDSQLPKDRFSAERLKGVDSTLKIQPAELGDSAVYLCASSRRTSYEQYFGPGTRLTVT.

There are a few counts of this clonotype. This chain connects TRBV2 to TRBJ2-1; D not certain. V was clipped by 7 bases and J by 4 bases, with 2 bases between them. The germline gives CDR1 SNHLY, CDR2 FYNNEI. The CDR3 length is 10 residues. The CDR3 reads CASKYNEQFF. The DNA for the CDR3 is TGTGCCAGCAAGTACAATGAGCAGTTCTTC.

CDR3 loop: CASSRGTSEQYF. CDR3 coding DNA: TGTGCCAGCAGCCGGGGGACAAGCGAGCAGTACTTC. This chain links TRBV7-9 with TRBJ2-7; D may match TRBD1 or TRBD2 (6 bases each). The CDR3 consists of 12 residues. Germline CDR1 is SEHNR and CDR2 is FQNEAQ (reference sequence). The germline V and J ends were trimmed by 5 bases and 6 bases, with 11 bases remaining between them.

The rearrangement links TRBV12-3 or TRBV12-4 to TRBJ2-7; TRBD1 is a possible D gene (5 bases). The CDR3 sequence is 14 residues long. Trimming left V 6 bases short and J 3 bases short, with 15 bases between. In DNA form, the CDR3 reads TGTGCCAGCAGAAGCAGACAGACTCACTACGAGCAGTACTTC. It is translated as CASRSRQTHYEQYF.

The chain recombines TRBV7-8 with TRBJ2-5, with 7 bases lining up with TRBD1. This CDR3 spans 13 amino acids. V lost 6 bases and J lost 5; bases outside the gene matches: 6. Germline values: CDR1 SGHVS, CDR2 FQNEAQ. The CDR3 protein is CASRERGRETQYF. CDR3 nucleotides: TGTGCCAGCAGAGAAAGGGGGCGGGAGACCCAGTACTTC.

The chain uses TRBV5-1 and TRBJ2-1; D is uncertain. Germline CDR1 and CDR2: SGHRS and YFSETQ. Trimming took off 7 bases at V and 1 base at J, with 9 bases between the two ends. The CDR3 consists of 13 residues. CDR3 residues: CASGQRSYNEQFF. As DNA, the CDR3 is TGCGCCAGCGGGCAGAGATCCTACAATGAGCAGTTCTTC. Filled out from reference TRBV5-1 and TRBJ2-1, the complete variable domain reads KAGVTQTPRYLIKTRGQQVTLSCSPISGHRSVSWYQQTPGQGLQFLFEYFSETQRNKGNFPGRFSGRQFSNSRSEMNVSTLELGDSALYLCASGQRSYNEQFFGPGTRLTVL.

This clonotype has a handful of counts. The germline gene is not matched at one end of the junction; a read error may be the cause. The chain combines TRBV9 with TRBJ1-2; maybe TRBD1 (5 bases). The CDR3 loop spans 13 amino acids. CDR1 SGDLS and CDR2 YYNGEE come from the germline V gene. The CDR3 loop is CASNVNGGGGYTF. In DNA, the CDR3 is TGTGCCAGCAACGTAAATGGGGGAGGTGGCTACACCTTC. Together with reference TRBV9 and TRBJ1-2, the CDR3 gives the full variable domain: DSGVTQTPKHLITATGQRVTLRCSPRSGDLSVYWYQQSLDQGLQFLIQYYNGEERAKGNILERFSAQQFPDLHSELNLSSLELGDSALYFCASNVNGGGGYTFGSGTRLTVV.

The chain recombines TRBV20-1 with TRBJ2-5; 8 nucleotides match TRBD2. With 1 base clipped from V and 5 bases from J, the junction kept 9 bases outside the gene matches. This CDR3 is built from 15 residues. Germline assignment: CDR1 DFQATT and CDR2 SNEGSKA (reference sequence). CDR3 nucleotides: TGCAGTGCTAGAGCTTACGGCGGGAGGTGGGAGACCCAGTACTTC. This gives the protein CSARAYGGRWETQYF.

This clonotype was seen a few times. The rearrangement uses TRBV6-1 and TRBJ2-3; D unresolved. The CDR3 totals 14 residues. Deletions cut 3 bases from V and 4 bases from J, with 11 bases between. CDR1 is MNHNS and CDR2 is SASEGT in the germline V gene. CDR3 amino acids: CASSDVIIPDTQYF. The CDR3 nucleotides read TGTGCCAGCAGTGACGTTATAATCCCAGATACGCAGTATTTT.

The genes are TRBV30 and TRBJ1-5; no clear D. Germline CDR1 reads GTSNPN; CDR2 reads SVGIG (reference sequence). The CDR3 length is 14 residues. Trimming pared 6 bases from V and 4 bases from J, leaving 16 bases between. CDR3 coding DNA: TGTGCCTGTAATACCGGGAACGAGAATCAGCCCCAGCATTTT. Translated: CACNTGNENQPQHF.

CDR3 sequence (DNA): TGTGCCAGCTCACCGTGGACCGTCGAGACCCAGTACTTC. This sequence encodes CASSPWTVETQYF. V is TRBV18 and J is TRBJ2-5; no definite D call. The CDR3 is made up of 13 amino acids. The V end lost 3 bases, the J end lost 5 bases, and 10 bases lay between the germline ends. CDR1 and CDR2 from the germline V gene are KGHSH and LQKENI.

The V call is TRBV12-3 or TRBV12-4, the J call TRBJ1-5, with D perhaps matching TRBD1 (5 bases). The CDR3 has 12 amino acids. V shed 6 bases and J shed 9 bases, with 12 bases lying between them. The DNA of the CDR3 is TGTGCCAGCAGGAGGGGATTGGCGCCCCAGCATTTT. It is translated as CASRRGLAPQHF.

Many counts were recorded for this clonotype. The chain is built from TRBV20-1 and TRBJ2-5, with TRBD1 matching 8 bases. Germline V gene lookup returns CDR1 DFQATT and CDR2 SNEGSKA (reference sequence). Trimming removed 5 bases from V and 7 bases from J; junction bases left unmatched: 15. The CDR3 totals 15 residues. The CDR3, as DNA: TGCAGTGCTGCCCCCCCGTGGACAGGGTTCGGGACCCAGTACTTC. It yields the protein CSAAPPWTGFGTQYF.

This clonotype was seen only a few times. The chain uses TRBV5-1 and TRBJ1-1; 9 nucleotides align to TRBD1. CDR3 length: 18 residues. Losses at the gene ends were 4 bases for V and 0 bases for J; bases not matched to a gene: 13. Germline assignment: CDR1 SGHRS and CDR2 YFSETQ. CDR3 bases: TGCGCCAGCAGCGGATACAGGGGGCAGGTAACCATGAACACTGAAGCTTTCTTT. Residues: CASSGYRGQVTMNTEAFF.

This clonotype has a count of ten or more. The chain has TRBV20-1 and TRBJ2-7; 9 nucleotides agree with TRBD1. V lost 5 bases to trimming and J lost 6 bases; unmatched junction nucleotides: 2. This CDR3 region has 11 residues. CDR1 and CDR2 (germline): DFQATT, SNEGSKA (reference sequence). The CDR3: CSAYRGREQYF. CDR3 bases: TGCAGTGCTTACAGGGGGCGCGAGCAGTACTTC.

This clonotype has only a few counts. The chain has TRBV20-1 and TRBJ2-1, with 8 positions matching TRBD2. Germline trimming cut 3 bases from V and 6 bases from J; bases unmatched to any gene: 7. Germline CDR1 and CDR2: DFQATT and SNEGSKA (reference sequence). This CDR3 contains 14 residues. As DNA, the CDR3 is TGCAGTGCTAGGGTGGTAGCGGGATCCAATGAGCAGTTCTTC. Amino acids: CSARVVAGSNEQFF.

J is TRBJ2-5 and V is TRBV20-1; 8 nucleotides agree with TRBD1. With V trimmed by 1 base and J by 2 bases, 12 bases remained unmatched. This CDR3 is 17 amino acids long. Germline-derived CDR1 and CDR2 are DFQATT and SNEGSKA (reference sequence). The DNA for the CDR3 is TGCAGTGCTAGAGGCAGACCAGAAGGGGACAGGCAAGAGACCCAGTACTTC. Translated, it gives CSARGRPEGDRQETQYF.

The V call is TRBV7-9, the J call TRBJ2-5, with a possible D match to TRBD1 (6 bases). The J call could be wrong; TRBJ2-1 is a better fit for the DNA end. This CDR3 is 16 amino acids long. Germline V gene sequence: CDR1 SEHNR, CDR2 FQNEAQ (reference sequence). The CDR3 loop reads CASSSFRGTSYNEQFF. The CDR3 DNA follows: TGTGCCAGCAGCTCATTCAGGGGCACTTCCTACAATGAGCAGTTCTTC.